Each of the 5 T cell receptor beta chains below was sequenced from the same sample in a study of regulatory T cells in long-lasting Graves disease. Combining iRepertoire HTBI primers with Arm-PCR of CDR3 regions, the authors built TCR beta libraries. TCRdb processed the multiplex PCR reads anew with MiXCR; each CDR3 protein has one entry. There are 390,000 or so distinct CDR3 sequences in the sample; 23% occur only once, and 25% to 35% lies in the top ten. Time point noted: persistent/refractory GD, antithyroid drugs over 5 years with positive TRAb. The TCR library was made from RNA extracted from PBMCs. The sequencing here drew on peripheral blood mononuclear cells (PBMCs), taken when the disease was refractory, from a patient treated with antithyroid drugs. These TCRs come from a woman aged 35 to 49 with Graves disease.

There are many counts of this clonotype. The chain has TRBV9 and TRBJ1-1, with D tentatively TRBD1 (5 bases). CDR1 and CDR2 (germline): SGDLS, YYNGEE. V lost 2 bases and J 0 bases, leaving 8 bases between the germline ends. This CDR3 is built from 14 residues. The CDR3: CASSVGGMNTEAFF. The CDR3 DNA is TGTGCCAGCAGCGTGGGGGGAATGAACACTGAAGCTTTCTTT.

This clonotype was detected a few times. The V call is TRBV27, the J call TRBJ2-7, with D perhaps matching TRBD1 (6 bases). Germline V gene lookup returns CDR1 MNHEY and CDR2 SMNVEV (reference sequence). This CDR3 has 12 amino acids. The V gene lost 6 bases and the J gene lost 7 bases, with 13 bases spanning the gap. DNA of the CDR3: TGTGCCAGCAGCCGACAGGACGCGGAGCAGTACTTC. Encoded protein: CASSRQDAEQYF.

V is TRBV20-1 and J is TRBJ2-7; D might be TRBD1 or TRBD2, each matching 6 bases. The CDR3 extends over 14 amino acids. V gave up 3 bases and J gave up 3 bases, with 15 bases separating them. Looked up from germline, CDR1 is DFQATT and CDR2 is SNEGSKA (reference sequence). The CDR3 DNA reads TGCAGTGCTAGGCCGTGGAGGGGGTACTACGAGCAGTACTTC. Its protein is CSARPWRGYYEQYF.

The J gene is TRBJ2-1, the V gene TRBV28, with 11 bases fitting TRBD2. Per the germline V gene, CDR1 is MDHEN and CDR2 is SYDVKM. V gave up 4 bases and J gave up 6 bases; unmatched junction bases: 8. The CDR3 is 16 residues long. CDR3 bases: TGTGCCAGCAGTTCACCCGGGACTAGCGGCAGCAATGAGCAGTTCTTC. It yields the protein CASSSPGTSGSNEQFF.

This clonotype was detected ten times or more. V and J are TRBV28 and TRBJ1-5, with TRBD1 as a possible D gene (6 bases). Trimming removed 5 bases at V and 4 bases at J, with 12 bases between. Germline V gene data show CDR1 as MDHEN and CDR2 as SYDVKM. The length of the CDR3 is 14 residues. The CDR3 DNA follows: TGTGCCAGCAGTAAACAGGGTCGGAATCAGCCCCAGCATTTT. This gives the protein CASSKQGRNQPQHF. Full variable domain (outside the CDR3, taken from reference TRBV28 and TRBJ1-5): DVKVTQSSRYLVKRTGEKVFLECVQDMDHENMFWYRQDPGLGLRLIYFSYDVKMKEKGDIPEGYSVSREKKERFSLILESASTNQTSMYLCASSKQGRNQPQHFGDGTRLSIL.